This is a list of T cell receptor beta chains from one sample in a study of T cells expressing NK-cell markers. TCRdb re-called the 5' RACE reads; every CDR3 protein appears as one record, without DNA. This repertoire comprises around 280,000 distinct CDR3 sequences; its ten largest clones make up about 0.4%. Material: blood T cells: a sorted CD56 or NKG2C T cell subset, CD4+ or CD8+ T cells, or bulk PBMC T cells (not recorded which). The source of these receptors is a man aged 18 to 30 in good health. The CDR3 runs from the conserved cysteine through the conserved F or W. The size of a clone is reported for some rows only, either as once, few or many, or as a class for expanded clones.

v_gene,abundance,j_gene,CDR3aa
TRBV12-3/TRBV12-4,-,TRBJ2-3,CASSYRGPSTDTQYF
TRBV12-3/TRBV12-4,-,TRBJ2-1,CASRRAGYEQFF
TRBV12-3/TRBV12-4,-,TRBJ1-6,CASSSGTDNSPLHF
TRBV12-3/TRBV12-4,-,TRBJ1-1,CASSRDSKEAFF
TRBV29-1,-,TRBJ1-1,CSTQAGTGDTEAFF
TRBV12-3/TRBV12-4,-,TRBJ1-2,CASSWTGTVYGYTF
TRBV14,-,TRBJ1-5,CASSPRDRGHQPQHF
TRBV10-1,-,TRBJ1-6,CASSTGPGSPLHF
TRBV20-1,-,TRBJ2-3,CSAVTRGADAQYF
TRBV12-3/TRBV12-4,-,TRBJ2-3,CASSPGQGMADTQYF
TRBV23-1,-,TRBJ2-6,CASSQSGTGNSSGANVLTF
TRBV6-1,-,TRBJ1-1,CASTRDRSTEAFF
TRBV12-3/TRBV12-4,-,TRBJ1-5,CASSLLGRDQPQHF
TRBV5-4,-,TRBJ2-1,CASSLARTSNEQFF
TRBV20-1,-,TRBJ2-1,CSARGPSGRLYEQFF
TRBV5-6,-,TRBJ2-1,CASSLFVGTGGGLNEQFF
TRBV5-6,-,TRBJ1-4,CASSLPGGQLGNEKLFF
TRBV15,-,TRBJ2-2,CATSRSGLVGGTGELFF
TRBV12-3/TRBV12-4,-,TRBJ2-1,CASSLSGESYNEQFF
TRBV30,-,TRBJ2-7,CAWSVPGTGAYEQYF
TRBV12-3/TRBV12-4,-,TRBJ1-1,CASSPPPVNTEAFF
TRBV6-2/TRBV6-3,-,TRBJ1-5,CASSSDRTSNQPQHF
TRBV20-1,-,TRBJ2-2,CSAYPAGGNTGELFF
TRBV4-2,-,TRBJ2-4,CASSQALWLGDERAKNIQYF
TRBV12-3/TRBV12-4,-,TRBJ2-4,CASSLWDRGLAKNIQYF
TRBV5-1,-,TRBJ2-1,CASSLGGLAYNEQFF
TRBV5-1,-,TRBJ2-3,CASSKALAGADTQYF
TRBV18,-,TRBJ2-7,CASSPTGGTSVSEQYF
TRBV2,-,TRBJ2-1,CASTLGNEQFF
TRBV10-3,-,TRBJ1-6,CAIRGYNSPLHF
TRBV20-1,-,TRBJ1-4,CSAQPGQGREKLFF
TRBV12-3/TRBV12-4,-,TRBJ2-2,CASSPVQGAPGELFF
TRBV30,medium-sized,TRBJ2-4,CAWTSGQGEAKNIQYF
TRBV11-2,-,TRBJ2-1,CASSRIALQDEQFF